What follows describes a single T cell receptor beta chain. A few counts support this clonotype. The antigen this receptor binds is unknown. There are no base qualities to consult, and no much larger clone falls within one base. In the germline V gene (reference sequence), CDR1 corresponds to SGHAT and CDR2 to FQDESV. Reading from cysteine to phenylalanine, the CDR3 counts 14 amino acids. Only the CDR3 part of the read is kept: 42 bases, read in frame from the first base. The data derive from a study of identical twins (dated by TCRdb to 2016 to 2018). Some background on the complete study: To test whether fetal clonotypes persist, the study used deep sequencing on TCR alpha and beta repertoires from monozygotic twins, unrelated adults of various ages, and cord blood. To rule out contamination, replicate twin experiments were performed at different times with different library preparation protocols.

All donors were healthy Caucasians. Libraries were built with 5' RACE. The sample was run on an Illumina HiSeq 2000. Template switching added a universal primer binding site, and the final cDNA carried a unique molecular identifier that allowed TCR cDNA molecules to be counted accurately. Specific primers in the conserved constant-segment region were used to synthesize first-strand cDNA for the TCR alpha and beta chains. To control for contamination, each cDNA library was double barcoded with a SMART-Mk sample barcode plus Illumina barcodes. TruSeq adapter sequences, together with Illumina sample barcodes, were added in two successive PCR steps. Sequencing of the TCR alpha and beta cDNA libraries was done on the Illumina HiSeq platform using custom primers. The published analysis was carried out like this. Raw reads were processed with MiGEC to extract unique molecular identifiers, and MiXCR was used to determine CDR3 positions. For each individual, recombination models were inferred using an EM algorithm with the repgenHMM and IGoR tools. Shared clonotypes were analyzed with the tcR package in R, and sharing was normalized by the product of cloneset sizes. To study raw recombination without the effects of thymic and clonal selection, out-of-frame nonproductive sequences were analyzed. TCRdb handled the public reads itself, with Q25 trimming in fastp and clone calling in MiXCR, and kept productive beta chains. When rows share a CDR3 protein, they turn into one entry using the most common DNA and genes. The V and J calls here are based on TCRdb, not the publication. The sample table contains some 1,700,000 distinct CDR3 sequences; only one count was recorded for roughly 35% of them. The top ten clonotypes cover 0.25% to 0.3% of the sample.

Overall study results and their limits: In monozygotic twins, out-of-frame TCR alpha sharing was systematically underestimated by recombination models, although the models agreed with sharing between unrelated individuals. Compared with coincidental sharing between unrelated individuals, out-of-frame TCR alpha sequences shared between twins showed an excess of sequences with low generation probability. Because the same donors could not be followed over many years, the conclusions depended on cross-sectional statistical analysis. A weaker excess of twin sharing was found in beta out-of-frame sequences because the signal-to-noise ratio was lowered by fewer shared sequences. Invariant T cells such as MAIT and iNKT could partly confound zero-insertion analyses, though diverse VJ usage argued against this for most clonotypes. Abundant cord blood beta clonotypes carried fewer insertions; young adult naive repertoires showed a weaker similar trend, while memory repertoires showed none.

The sequenced material came from cord blood. This receptor chain uses TRBV11-1 and TRBJ2-5; a stretch of 7 junction bases matches TRBD1. The DNA end lines up better with TRBJ2-7; the J call may be wrong. The origin of this receptor is a newborn girl in good health. The bases read TGTGCCAGCAGCCCCCTGACAGGGAACTACGAGCAGTACTTC. Translated, it reads CASSPLTGNYEQYF.